These T cell receptor beta chains were read from a single sample in a study of blood T cells in healthy people across ages. In TCRdb, the 5' RACE reads were re-called with MiXCR into one record per CDR3 protein. The sample contains over 1,500,000 distinct CDR3 sequences, just under 50% of which appear only once. The source material was blood. These receptor sequences come from a woman between 40 and 55 years old in good health. CDR3s include the opening cysteine and the closing phenylalanine or tryptophan. Only some rows state a clone size, as once, few, many or a class for expanded clones.

>few|TRBV7-2
CASRRQGFHEQYF
>NA|TRBV4-3
CASSQDRGSGGGEQFF
>NA|TRBV27
CASGNRNGYTF
>NA|TRBV24-1
CATSEVGQGEQYF
>NA|TRBV7-2
CASSLSQGNEKLFF
>few|TRBV4-1
CASSQDRTSGGTQYF
>NA|TRBV5-1
CASSLEQGADEQFF
>NA|TRBV5-5
CASSPRDRHDEQYF
>NA|TRBV28
CASTLGGPYGYTF
>NA|TRBV27
CASRPRTGTITNYGYTF
>NA|TRBV24-1
CATRATGQETQYF
>NA|TRBV7-2
CASSLAYAGDEQYF
>NA|TRBV20-1
CSARRSETNNEQFF
>NA|TRBV7-9
CASSGRAVVPQYF